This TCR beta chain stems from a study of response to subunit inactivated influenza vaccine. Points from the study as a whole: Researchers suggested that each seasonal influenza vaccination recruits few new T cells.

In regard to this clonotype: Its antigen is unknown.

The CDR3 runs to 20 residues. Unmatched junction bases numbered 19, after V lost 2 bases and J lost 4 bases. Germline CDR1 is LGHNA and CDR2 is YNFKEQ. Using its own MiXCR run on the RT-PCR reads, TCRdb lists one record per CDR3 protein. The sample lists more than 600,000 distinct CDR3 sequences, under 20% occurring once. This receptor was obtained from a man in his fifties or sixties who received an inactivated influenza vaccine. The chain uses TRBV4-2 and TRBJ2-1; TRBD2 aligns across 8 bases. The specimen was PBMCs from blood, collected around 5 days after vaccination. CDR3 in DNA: TGTGCCAGCAGCCAACACTCGGGGGTCCCGCTTACTAGCGGATACAATGAGCAGTTCTTC. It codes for CASSQHSGVPLTSGYNEQFF.